This T cell receptor (beta chain) is drawn from a study of beta chain features in type 1 diabetes. This clone occurred a few times. Reverse transcribing all isolated RNA meant expressed TCRB transcripts were sequenced. TCRdb keeps only in-frame clones here, not all; method: immunoSEQ multiplex PCR. The sample contains roughly 450,000 clones, approximately 10% of which appear only once. There was one heparinised blood draw per donor, averaging about 100 mL. Purity above 95% was achieved in all sorted populations. The CDR3 spans 14 residues. V dropped 4 bases and J dropped 5; count of bases not matched to a gene: 1. CDR1 is LNHDA and CDR2 is SQIVND in the germline V gene (reference sequence).

The chain uses TRBV19 and TRBJ2-1; 11 nucleotides match TRBD2. This receptor was identified in a woman aged 18 to 35 in good health. The sequencing input was naive CD4+ T cells from blood. The CDR3 DNA follows: TGTGCCAGTAGTACGGGACTAGCGGACAATGAGCAGTTCTTC. Protein product: CASSTGLADNEQFF.